This T cell receptor (beta chain) is from a study of response to subunit inactivated influenza vaccine. TCRdb re-called the RT-PCR reads through MiXCR, storing one row per CDR3 protein. The table includes 500,000 to 650,000 distinct CDR3 sequences, approximately 7.7% detected once. CDR3 size: 13 residues. J lost 3 bases, V lost 6 bases, and 3 bases had no gene match. The germline gives CDR1 SNHLY, CDR2 FYNNEI. Remarks on this clonotype: Its antigen is currently unknown.

Study-wide findings and caveats: Only a handful of new T cells, the authors suggested, are recruited with each seasonal influenza vaccination.

The sequences come from PBMCs from blood, collected roughly 24 months after vaccination. The receptor's source is a man between 50 and 70 years old who received an inactivated influenza vaccine. The rearrangement uses TRBV2 and TRBJ1-1; 8 bases are a match to TRBD1. The DNA of the CDR3 is TGTGCCAGCAGGGAGGACAGGGACACTGAAGCTTTCTTT. As protein: CASREDRDTEAFF.